The source of this T cell receptor (beta chain) is a study of blood T cells in healthy people across ages. Across the study: Template switching recovered approximately one barcoded beta molecule for every two T cells. Study results and caveats: Unsorted PBMCs prevented conclusive naive versus antigen-experienced comparison.

Next came a second PCR, run for roughly 6 to 11 cycles, which used a sample-barcoded 5' primer along with a J-beta primer mix. Researchers report that each sample yielded at least 2.5 million CDR3-containing paired-end reads. MiXCR, run by TCRdb on the 5' RACE reads, gives a single entry per CDR3 protein. The sample yields fewer than 1.5 million distinct CDR3 sequences, about 40% seen once. The V segment lost 4 bases and the J segment 5 bases; nucleotides outside the gene matches: 10. CDR1 and CDR2 from the germline V gene are SGHRS and YFSETQ. This CDR3 has 17 amino acids. In each sample, at least 7 million PBMCs were isolated. As concerns this clonotype: As yet, its antigen is unknown.

The V and J genes are TRBV5-1 and TRBJ2-2; 11 nucleotides line up with TRBD2. This TCR came from a woman aged 18-35 years in good health. Material: blood. CDR3 sequence reads: CASSPTSGALRTGELFF. CDR3 DNA sequence: TGCGCCAGCAGCCCGACTAGCGGGGCCCTGAGGACCGGGGAGCTGTTTTTT.